These T cell receptor beta chains were read from a single sample in a study of vaccination effects on CD4 cells after COVID-19. These receptors lack a known antigen. Assay used: immunoSEQ multiplex PCR; TCRdb lists only in-frame clones, some missing. Among fewer than 40,000 clones, roughly 70% were seen once, and the ten largest hold approximately 3.6%. Sequencing was performed on CD4+ T cells from PBMCs cultured without peptide, taken before COVID-19 vaccination. The receptors here all came from a human donor who received a COVID-19 vaccine. Each CDR3 is given with its conserved first and last residue. D genes are given only for firm matches. Expanded clones are given a class, and other clones once, few, many or no size at all.

CASSQGDRNSPLHF | TGTGCCAGCAGCCAAGGGGACAGGAATTCACCCCTCCACTTT | TRBD1 | TRBV3-1/TRBV3-2 | . | TRBJ1-6
CASFIRDDGYTF | TGTGCCAGCTTTATAAGGGACGATGGCTACACCTTC | . | TRBV2 | . | TRBJ1-2
CASSRGGRSYEQYF | TGTGCCAGCAGCCGCGGGGGGCGGTCCTACGAGCAGTACTTC | TRBD2 | TRBV3-1/TRBV3-2 | . | TRBJ2-7
CASSPLATGGSDQPQHF | TGTGCCAGCTCACCTTTAGCGACAGGGGGTAGTGATCAGCCCCAGCATTTT | TRBD1 | TRBV18 | . | TRBJ1-5
CARSSGTGGSYEQYF | TGTGCCAGAAGCTCCGGGACAGGGGGTTCCTACGAGCAGTACTTC | TRBD1 | TRBV2 | . | TRBJ2-7
CASSLTTAGTGELFF | TGCGCCAGCAGTTTGACGACAGCGGGGACCGGGGAGCTGTTTTTT | TRBD2 | TRBV5-1 | . | TRBJ2-2
CASSLRAGGNEQFF | TGTGCCAGCAGCTTGAGGGCGGGAGGGAATGAGCAGTTCTTC | TRBD2 | TRBV5-5 | . | TRBJ2-1
CASSSQSITKRSYEQYF | TGTGCCAGCAGTTCTCAATCGATTACCAAAAGATCCTACGAGCAGTACTTC | . | TRBV27 | . | TRBJ2-7
CSVAGRFISKQYF | TGCAGCGTTGCAGGGAGGTTTATTAGCAAGCAGTACTTC | . | TRBV29-1 | . | TRBJ2-7
CASSVGDRVNTEAFF | TGTGCCAGCAGTGTCGGGGACAGGGTGAACACTGAAGCTTTCTTT | TRBD1 | TRBV27 | . | TRBJ1-1
CASSLDLTSTDTQYF | TGCGCCAGCAGCTTGGACCTGACTAGCACAGATACGCAGTATTTT | . | TRBV5-1 | . | TRBJ2-3
CASSLAPGSYEQYF | TGCGCCAGCAGCTTGGCCCCCGGATCCTACGAGCAGTACTTC | . | TRBV5-1 | once | TRBJ2-7
CASRTQGVANYGYTF | TGTGCCAGCAGAACACAGGGGGTGGCTAACTATGGCTACACCTTC | TRBD1 | TRBV6-5 | few | TRBJ1-2
CASSDSGGVGYTF | TGTGCCAGCAGCGACTCCGGGGGAGTAGGCTACACCTTC | . | TRBV3-1/TRBV3-2 | few | TRBJ1-2
CASSLATSGEGLEQFF | TGCGCCAGCAGCTTGGCGACTAGCGGGGAGGGTCTTGAGCAGTTCTTC | TRBD2 | TRBV5-1 | . | TRBJ2-1
CASRGRDRQKGYTF | TGTGCCAGCAGGGGGAGGGACAGGCAGAAAGGCTACACCTTC | TRBD1 | TRBV7-9 | few | TRBJ1-2
CASSSGSTISNTEAFF | TGTGCCAGCAGCTCGGGGAGTACTATATCGAACACTGAAGCTTTCTTT | . | TRBV7-9 | . | TRBJ1-1
CASSLLNNEQFF | TGTGCCAGCAGCTTACTGAACAATGAGCAGTTCTTC | . | TRBV11-1 | . | TRBJ2-1
CASSPRASASFATNEKLFF | TGTGCCAGCAGCCCTAGGGCGTCAGCGAGTTTCGCAACTAATGAAAAACTGTTTTTT | . | TRBV7-9 | few | TRBJ1-4
CASRPRRAGELFF | TGTGCCAGCAGGCCTCGCAGGGCCGGGGAGCTGTTTTTT | . | TRBV6-5 | . | TRBJ2-2
CASRRVGGEKLFF | TGTGCCAGCAGGAGGGTGGGGGGGGAAAAACTGTTTTTT | . | TRBV25-1 | . | TRBJ1-4
CASSLGDMGETQYF | TGTGCCAGCAGCTTAGGTGACATGGGGGAGACCCAGTACTTC | . | TRBV7-9 | few | TRBJ2-5
CASSFWGYGANVLTF | TGTGCCAGCAGTTTTTGGGGGTACGGGGCCAACGTCCTGACTTTC | . | TRBV6-5 | . | TRBJ2-6
CASSGGQGATDTQYF | TGTGCCAGCAGTGGAGGACAGGGGGCTACAGATACGCAGTATTTT | TRBD1 | TRBV6-4 | . | TRBJ2-3
CASSIGGRGRVQPQHF | TGTGCCAGTAGTATAGGGGGGAGGGGGCGAGTTCAGCCCCAGCATTTT | TRBD1 | TRBV19 | . | TRBJ1-5
CASSPRRQGGGANVLTF | TGTGCCAGCTCACCAAGAAGACAGGGTGGTGGGGCCAACGTCCTGACTTTC | TRBD1 | TRBV18 | . | TRBJ2-6
CASSQEGGTGELFF | TGTGCCAGCAGCCAAGAGGGAGGGACCGGGGAGCTGTTTTTT | TRBD2 | TRBV3-1/TRBV3-2 | . | TRBJ2-2
CASSGQGIHEQYF | TGTGCCAGCAGCGGACAGGGAATCCACGAGCAGTACTTC | TRBD1 | TRBV12-3/TRBV12-4 | once | TRBJ2-7
CSELGAGSEQYF | TGCAGCGAATTGGGTGCAGGGAGCGAGCAGTACTTC | . | TRBV29-1 | . | TRBJ2-7
CASSLEVQSNQPQHF | TGTGCCAGCAGCTTAGAAGTCCAGAGCAATCAGCCCCAGCATTTT | . | TRBV7-8 | . | TRBJ1-5
CASSPRGALAGELFF | TGTGCCAGCTCACCACGGGGGGCCTTGGCCGGGGAGCTGTTTTTT | . | TRBV18 | once | TRBJ2-2
CALGDSHEQYF | TGCGCCCTGGGGGACAGCCACGAGCAGTACTTC | TRBD1 | TRBV5-1 | . | TRBJ2-7
CASSLEGGNQPQHF | TGCGCCAGCAGCTTGGAAGGGGGCAATCAGCCCCAGCATTTT | . | TRBV5-1 | few | TRBJ1-5
CASSLLRVGQGNNEQFF | TGCGCCAGCAGCCTCCTTCGGGTGGGACAGGGGAACAATGAGCAGTTCTTC | TRBD1 | TRBV4-1 | . | TRBJ2-1
CATSPGLTHNEQFF | TGTGCCACTTCACCGGGACTAACCCACAATGAGCAGTTCTTC | TRBD2 | TRBV7-6 | . | TRBJ2-1
CASSLQVEQFF | TGTGCCAGCAGCTTACAGGTTGAGCAGTTCTTC | . | TRBV5-6 | . | TRBJ2-1
CASSPDRGRYEQFF | TGCGCCAGCAGCCCGGACAGGGGTAGATATGAGCAGTTCTTC | TRBD1 | TRBV5-1 | . | TRBJ2-1
CASVRAANYGYTF | TGTGCCAGCGTGAGGGCCGCTAACTATGGCTACACCTTC | . | TRBV6-5 | . | TRBJ1-2
CAISPNNQPQHF | TGTGCCATCAGCCCTAATAATCAGCCCCAGCATTTT | . | TRBV10-3 | . | TRBJ1-5
CASSQSTGTEAFF | TGTGCCAGCAGCCAGAGCACGGGGACTGAAGCTTTCTTT | . | TRBV3-1/TRBV3-2 | . | TRBJ1-1
CASSQGFRDPYEQYF | TGTGCCAGCAGCCAGGGCTTCCGCGATCCCTACGAGCAGTACTTC | . | TRBV7-9 | . | TRBJ2-7
CASSAQLGNEQFF | TGTGCCAGTAGTGCGCAGTTGGGCAATGAGCAGTTCTTC | . | TRBV19 | . | TRBJ2-1
CASSGRQIRPEAFF | TGTGCCAGCAGTGGCAGACAGATCCGTCCTGAAGCTTTCTTT | . | TRBV6-6 | . | TRBJ1-1
CASLWTADSNQPQHF | TGCGCCAGCTTGTGGACAGCTGATAGCAATCAGCCCCAGCATTTT | . | TRBV10-1 | . | TRBJ1-5
CASSQSGTDTQYF | TGTGCCAGCAGTCAAAGTGGCACAGATACGCAGTATTTT | . | TRBV11-3 | . | TRBJ2-3
CASSLELGLGTEAFF | TGTGCCAGCAGCTTGGAACTAGGTTTGGGTACTGAAGCTTTCTTT | . | TRBV5-5 | . | TRBJ1-1
CASSQEGLAGMNEQFF | TGTGCCAGCAGCCAAGAGGGACTAGCGGGGATGAATGAGCAGTTCTTC | TRBD2 | TRBV3-1/TRBV3-2 | . | TRBJ2-1
CASGTDDYTQYF | TGTGCCAGCGGGACAGACGATTATACGCAGTATTTT | TRBD1 | TRBV9 | medium-sized | TRBJ2-3
CAISPKPGQGEETQYF | TGTGCCATCAGTCCCAAACCGGGACAGGGCGAAGAGACCCAGTACTTC | TRBD1 | TRBV10-3 | . | TRBJ2-5
CASSHPHSSTGELFF | TGTGCCAGCAGCCACCCACACAGCAGCACCGGGGAGCTGTTTTTT | . | TRBV5-4 | few | TRBJ2-2
CSVGEGAYEQYF | TGCAGCGTTGGGGAGGGGGCCTACGAGCAGTACTTC | . | TRBV29-1 | . | TRBJ2-7